Below, 13 T cell receptor beta chains from the same sample are listed, as sequenced in a study of blood T cell repertoires in COVID-19. Data came from immunoSEQ multiplex PCR; TCRdb stores just in-frame clones and leaves some out. Here the sample spans 80,000 to 90,000 clones, 70% to 90% being singletons. The sequencing sample was made of peripheral blood. The source of these receptors is a woman aged 65 to 85 with acute or convalescent COVID-19.

J is TRBJ2-3 and V is TRBV4-2; the match to TRBD2 covers 12 bases. Germline V gene sequence: CDR1 LGHNA, CDR2 YNFKEQ. V trimming: 1 base; J trimming: 4 bases; junction bases outside the gene matches: 3. The CDR3 spans 16 residues. The CDR3 is CASSQGLAGVADTQYF. For the CDR3, the DNA is TGTGCCAGCAGCCAAGGACTAGCGGGGGTCGCAGATACGCAGTATTTT.

The V and J genes are TRBV15 and TRBJ1-4, with 7 bases fitting TRBD1. This CDR3 spans 13 amino acids. The germline CDR1 and CDR2 sequences are LNHNV and YYDKDF (reference sequence). V lost 7 bases, J lost 8 bases, and 7 bases stayed unmatched. The CDR3 loop is CATNAQGREKLFF. The CDR3 DNA reads as TGTGCCACCAACGCACAGGGGAGAGAAAAACTGTTTTTT.

The chain is built from TRBV5-8 and TRBJ1-2; D perhaps matches TRBD1 (6 bases). V was clipped by 0 bases and J by 5 bases, with 14 bases between them. The CDR3 extends over 15 amino acids. CDR1 is SGHTS, CDR2 YDEGEE, per germline. In DNA, the CDR3 is TGTGCCAGCAGCTTGGTTGGGGGCAGCGAGTATGGCTACACCTTC. Translating it yields CASSLVGGSEYGYTF.

The J gene is TRBJ1-1, the V gene TRBV12-5; D is uncertain. V lost 0 bases and J 0 bases, leaving 17 bases between the germline ends. CDR3 length equals 18 residues. The germline V gene has CDR1 LGHNT and CDR2 FRNRAP. The CDR3 reads CASGLVLEGFRMNTEAFF. The CDR3 coding sequence is TGTGCTAGTGGTTTGGTACTTGAGGGTTTTCGTATGAACACTGAAGCTTTCTTT.

The DNA for the CDR3 is TGTGCCAGCAGTTACTCGGCTGATTGGCGGGAGTATGCCGGGGAGCTGTTTTTT. Its protein product is CASSYSADWREYAGELFF. The V and J genes are TRBV6-2 or TRBV6-3 and TRBJ2-2; TRBD2 aligns across 7 bases. In germline, CDR1 is MNHEY, CDR2 SVGEGT. J was trimmed by 6 bases and V by 0 bases; bases with no gene match: 13. This CDR3 contains 18 residues.

The genes are TRBV7-9 and TRBJ1-1, with a weak D call TRBD1 (5 bases). The CDR3 spans 12 residues. Between the trimmed V and J ends, which lost 5 bases and 11 bases, there was a span of 15 bases. Germline assignment: CDR1 SEHNR and CDR2 FQNEAQ (reference sequence). In DNA, the CDR3 is TGTGCCAGCAGCGTCCCCCAGGGTGGGGCTTTCTTT. Protein: CASSVPQGGAFF.

The chain links TRBV19 to TRBJ1-1; 12 positions agree with TRBD1. CDR3 size: 16 residues. Per the germline V gene, CDR1 is LNHDA and CDR2 is SQIVND (reference sequence). V lost 7 bases and J lost 5; bases outside the gene matches: 11. DNA of the CDR3: TGTGCCAGTACCTGGTTAGGGACAGGGGGCTTAACTGAAGCTTTCTTT. Protein sequence: CASTWLGTGGLTEAFF.

This sequence joins TRBV19 and TRBJ2-2, with a weak D call TRBD1 (5 bases). The CDR3 runs to 18 residues. Trimming pared 7 bases from V and 2 bases from J, leaving 23 bases between. Germline V gene data show CDR1 as LNHDA and CDR2 as SQIVND (reference sequence). CDR3 bases: TGTGCCAGTACCTCCTTTCACAGGAATGGGCTAAACACCGGGGAGCTGTTTTTT. This codes for CASTSFHRNGLNTGELFF.

V and J are TRBV2 and TRBJ1-1; a weak D match, TRBD1 (6 bases). CDR3 length equals 13 residues. CDR1 and CDR2 (germline): SNHLY, FYNNEI. The germline V and J ends were trimmed by 7 bases and 6 bases, with 15 bases remaining between them. The CDR3 reads CASIDRFWAEAFF. The CDR3 DNA is TGTGCCAGCATTGACAGGTTTTGGGCTGAAGCTTTCTTT. Complete variable domain (other parts from reference TRBV2 and TRBJ1-1): EPEVTQTPSHQVTQMGQEVILRCVPISNHLYFYWYRQILGQKVEFLVSFYNNEISEKSEIFDDQFSVERPDGSNFTLKIRSTKLEDSAMYFCASIDRFWAEAFFGQGTRLTVV.

The chain has TRBV5-6 and TRBJ1-1; D remains ambiguous. The V gene lost 4 bases and the J gene lost 0 bases, with 10 bases spanning the gap. The germline V gene has CDR1 SGHDT and CDR2 YYEEEE. There are 14 residues in the CDR3. This CDR3 reads CASSTPGVNTEAFF. The DNA of the CDR3 is TGTGCCAGCAGCACCCCCGGGGTGAACACTGAAGCTTTCTTT.

As DNA, the CDR3 is TGTGCCAGCAGCTTAGCCCCACAGGGGGTTGCCTACAATGAGCAGTTCTTC. Protein sequence: CASSLAPQGVAYNEQFF. V and J are TRBV11-1 and TRBJ2-1; 8 bases line up with TRBD1. Germline V CDR1 and CDR2: SGHAT, FQDESV (reference sequence). The CDR3 loop spans 17 amino acids. V shed 0 bases, J shed 2 bases, and the junction held 6 bases outside the gene matches. Complete variable domain (other parts from reference TRBV11-1 and TRBJ2-1): EAEVAQSPRYKITEKSQAVAFWCDPISGHATLYWYRQILGQGPELLVQFQDESVVDDSQLPKDRFSAERLKGVDSTLKIQPAELGDSAMYLCASSLAPQGVAYNEQFFGPGTRLTVL.

This chain connects TRBV19 to TRBJ2-5; 7 bases align to TRBD2. This CDR3 spans 16 amino acids. Germline V gives CDR1 LNHDA, CDR2 SQIVND (reference sequence). With 9 bases clipped from V and 5 bases from J, the junction kept 18 bases outside the gene matches. CDR3 nucleotide sequence: TGTGCCAGCCATGGGGGGGAGAGGCCATCCCCCGAGACCCAGTACTTC. Translation: CASHGGERPSPETQYF.

This clone came up once. The chain employs TRBV29-1 and TRBJ1-2; the D is unclear. This CDR3 comprises 11 residues. Germline V gene lookup returns CDR1 SQVTM and CDR2 ANQGSEA. V lost 2 bases and J 4 bases, leaving 5 bases between the germline ends. The CDR3 loop is CSVEHSYGYTF. CDR3 coding DNA: TGCAGCGTTGAACACAGCTATGGCTACACCTTC.